Listed below are T cell receptor beta chains from one sample, sequenced in a study of T cell responses to AZD1222 COVID-19 vaccine. Generated by immunoSEQ multiplex PCR, the TCRdb table keeps only in-frame clones and is missing some. The sample includes some 120,000 clones, roughly 90% seen only once; the top ten take approximately 1.5%. Sequenced here: peripheral blood, sampled on day 0 of AZD1222 vaccination. These receptors were obtained from an adult in good health. CDR3s leave out the opening cysteine and the closing phenylalanine or tryptophan. D genes are given only for firm matches.

V: TRBV29-1; D: .; CDR3: SVERQFTEAF
V: TRBV6-2/TRBV6-3; D: .; CDR3: ASSSWIRTKSNTEAF
V: TRBV11-2; D: .; CDR3: ASSPILREYEQY
V: TRBV12-5; D: .; CDR3: ASGLKTDTQY
V: TRBV5-4; D: .; CDR3: ASSFTQETQY
V: TRBV27; D: .; CDR3: ASSSISGDNSYNEQF
V: TRBV24-1; D: .; CDR3: ATSEGVGSPLH
V: TRBV30; D: .; CDR3: AWRGGGAGNTIY
V: TRBV5-1; D: TRBD1; CDR3: ASSRGQENTGELF
V: TRBV6-4; D: .; CDR3: ASRDGGGQPQH
V: TRBV18; D: .; CDR3: ASSPRRPSTNEKLF
V: TRBV5-8; D: TRBD2; CDR3: ASSVGTSGETQY
V: TRBV2; D: TRBD1; CDR3: ASRDRVLRNGETQY
V: TRBV12-3/TRBV12-4; D: TRBD1; CDR3: ASSLRDRGEAF
V: TRBV3-1/TRBV3-2; D: TRBD1; CDR3: ASSPLGQMNTEAF
V: TRBV6-2/TRBV6-3; D: .; CDR3: ASSLAGGIGTLSYEQY
V: TRBV7-3; D: TRBD1; CDR3: ASSLTGGYTEAF
V: TRBV4-3; D: TRBD1; CDR3: ASSQEGTGLPYEQY
V: TRBV2; D: .; CDR3: ASSITSYEQY
V: TRBV6-5; D: .; CDR3: ASNPQPAGGYT
V: TRBV7-2; D: .; CDR3: ASSHPGRGTGGYT
V: TRBV10-3; D: .; CDR3: AISESGGWQPQH